This T cell receptor beta chain was recovered during a study of blood T cell repertoires in COVID-19 (dated by TCRdb to 2020 to 2021). About the study as a whole: The collaborator samples originated in the United States, Italy and Spain and spanned the acute and convalescent phases of COVID-19. The prospective study material was composed of cDNA or gDNA derived from T cells, B-cell-depleted T cells, or PBMCs. Deeply sampled blood TCRbeta repertoires from subjects exposed to, actively infected with, or recovered from COVID-19 were included in the dataset. The repertoires were made available in a free public database intended to serve as a resource for research on the immune response to SARS-CoV-2. Samples came from the ongoing ImmuneRACE study (first 160 participants) plus 1,254 subjects from 6 global collaborators. A de-identified subject ID, COVID-19 status, age in years and sex were almost always included in the sample metadata. Where HLA class I and class II types were available, the types were taken from metadata supplied by the sample provider, not from assay-based typing.

Findings and caveats that apply to the study as a whole: The amount of clinical and demographic metadata varied by source and participant and was provided uncurated.

CDR3 length: 15 amino acids, cysteine to phenylalanine. Only the CDR3 DNA stays, 45 bases, in frame from base 1. Relative to germline, V is 4 bases shorter and J is 2 bases shorter, with 12 bases between their ends. CDR1 LGHNA and CDR2 YSLEER are derived from the germline V gene. This clone was detected many times. Its antigen is currently not known. Within one base of it there is no much larger clone, and no base qualities were kept. TCRbeta CDR3 regions were amplified from genomic DNA by means of the immunoSEQ Assay, a bias-controlled multiplex PCR. Per the original workflow: Nucleated cell counts per sample were estimated from amplification of reference gene primers within the assay. Sequence reads were collapsed and filtered to measure the absolute abundance of every unique TCRbeta CDR3 rearrangement. For each sample, productive Simpson clonality was calculated by taking the square root of Simpson's diversity index across productive rearrangements. In its TCRdb copy, this immuneACCESS table keeps in-frame sequences only and misses some clones. Where compared with another copy, unresolved V genes explain less than half of these, and the others have no known cause. V, J and clone size derive from that table, while D and trimming were established from the DNA sequence. For this sample the table gives 250,000 or so clones, of which approximately 88% were detected only once. Clones ranked in the top ten supply 2.5% to 4% of the sample.

Participants in the prospective study were aged about 18 to 90 years, lived in 20 to 30 United States geographic areas, and enrolled through a virtual design. Cohort assignment in the prospective study relied on participant-reported clinical history from a screening survey and a study questionnaire. Exposed participants were defined as having been in contact with someone with a PCR-confirmed or clinician-diagnosed COVID-19 case within 2 weeks of study entry. Mobile phlebotomists in the prospective study collected whole blood, serum and a nasopharyngeal or oropharyngeal swab from every participant. Participants in the prospective study had the option to provide additional blood draws and questionnaires over a roughly two-month period. Before DNA extraction, blood samples from the prospective study were shipped at room temperature or frozen.

Rearrangement joined TRBV4-3 to TRBJ2-1; perhaps TRBD2 is the D gene, with 5 bases matching. The source material was PBMCs or T cells enriched from blood (not recorded which). This sequence originates from a woman aged 40 to 50 who had been exposed to COVID-19. The nucleotides read TGCGCCAGCAGCCCCCAACCCGGGACCTACAATGAGCAGTTCTTC. Translated, this is CASSPQPGTYNEQFF.